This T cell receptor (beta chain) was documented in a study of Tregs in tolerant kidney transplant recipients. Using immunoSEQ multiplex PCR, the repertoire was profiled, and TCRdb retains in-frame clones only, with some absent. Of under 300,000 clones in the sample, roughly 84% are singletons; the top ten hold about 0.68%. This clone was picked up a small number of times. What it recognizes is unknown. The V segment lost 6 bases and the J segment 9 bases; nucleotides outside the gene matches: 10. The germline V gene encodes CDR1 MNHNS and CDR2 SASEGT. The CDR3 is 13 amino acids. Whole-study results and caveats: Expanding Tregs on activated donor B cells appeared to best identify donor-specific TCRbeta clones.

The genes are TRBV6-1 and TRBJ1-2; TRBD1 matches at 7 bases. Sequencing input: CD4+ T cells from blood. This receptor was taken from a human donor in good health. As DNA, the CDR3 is TGTGCCAGCAGAGAACACCGGGACAGAAGCTACACCTTC. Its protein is CASREHRDRSYTF.